This T cell receptor (beta chain) derives from a study of shared clonotypes between healthy human individuals. The germline gives CDR1 LNHDA, CDR2 SQIVND (reference sequence). The CDR3 is 15 amino acids. The ends were cut back, 3 bases at V and 4 bases at J, with 13 bases in the middle. Profiling relied on immunoSEQ multiplex PCR, and the TCRdb table lists in-frame clones only, not all of them. Among millions of clones listed, 85% to 95% were seen once. Terminally differentiated effector memory CD45RA+ cells were excluded by CCR7 positive selection of CD45RO-negative cells. This sequence joins TRBV19 and TRBJ2-1; D is undetermined. Sequenced material: naive CD8+ T cells from PBMCs. This sequence was found in a young man in good health. Some clones in this sample may be carry-over from other donors' samples. The CDR3 here is CASSISPRPYNEQFF. DNA for the CDR3: TGTGCCAGTAGTATTTCCCCACGGCCGTACAATGAGCAGTTCTTC.